This section outlines one TCR beta chain sequence together with its context. The V end was cut by 6 bases, the J end by 0 bases, with 9 bases between. Per germline, CDR1 MNHNY and CDR2 SVGAGI (reference sequence). The CDR3 has 15 amino acids. Produced via immunoSEQ multiplex PCR; TCRdb's table is partial and in-frame only. The sample includes some 80,000 clones, roughly 80% seen only once; the top ten take over 15%. The data were obtained in a study of blood T cell repertoires in COVID-19. The sequenced sample was peripheral blood. The chain combines TRBV6-6 with TRBJ2-6; D remains ambiguous. The sequence derives from a man older than 75 with active or convalescent COVID-19. The CDR3 DNA reads as TGTGCCAGCAGGTCTGGAGTCTCTGGGGCCAACGTCCTGACTTTC. Protein product: CASRSGVSGANVLTF.